This T cell receptor (beta chain) was sequenced in a study of blood T cell repertoires in COVID-19. V trimming: 0 bases; J trimming: 7 bases; junction bases outside the gene matches: 5. CDR1 is SGHDT, CDR2 YYEEEE, per germline. The CDR3 runs to 15 residues. During active infection, Seattle patients enrolled and were then monitored through disease. How the authors handled the data: The assay estimated nucleated cells by amplifying reference gene primers. TCRdb's table, derived via immunoSEQ multiplex PCR, lists solely in-frame clones and lacks some. D and trimming come from the DNA, and the V and J calls and clone size come from that table. The table records about 440,000 clones, 88% of them present only once.

The J gene is TRBJ1-5, the V gene TRBV5-6; TRBD1 agrees at 9 bases. Material: peripheral blood. This receptor was identified in a woman aged 45-60 years with COVID-19, enrolled during active disease. The CDR3 sequence: CASSLGDRVAQPQHF. CDR3 DNA: TGTGCCAGCAGCTTGGGGGACAGGGTTGCGCAGCCCCAGCATTTT.